This is a list of T cell receptor beta chains from one sample in a study of T cell repertoires in urothelial bladder cancer. Sequencing was performed with immunoSEQ multiplex PCR; in TCRdb, only in-frame clones are kept and a portion is missing. The sample records about 13,000 clones, 66% being singletons. The sequencing sample was made of tumor-infiltrating cells from bladder cancer. These receptors were taken from a human donor with urothelial carcinoma. Each CDR3 is given without its conserved first and last residue.

TRBV6-5,TRBJ1-2,ASSYSTQGNYGYT
TRBV9,TRBJ2-2,ASSVTRSEGRNTGELF
TRBV7-2,TRBJ2-2,ASSPTSGAGELF
TRBV30,TRBJ2-7,AWTWGRGVSYEQY
TRBV7-9,TRBJ1-6,ASSSETGGNSPLH
TRBV9,TRBJ2-5,ASSVDLPPGGQETQY
TRBV30,TRBJ1-3,AWSVTGSGNTIY
TRBV4-2,TRBJ1-4,ASSPQGLGEKLF
TRBV2,TRBJ1-2,ASTRANYGYT
TRBV6-5,TRBJ2-2,ASSYSRRTGFGELF
TRBV16,TRBJ1-5,ASSHEGQHSNQPQH
TRBV6-5,TRBJ1-6,ASSRTAYNSPLH
TRBV7-9,TRBJ1-6,ASSLGAGSYNSPLH
TRBV6-6,TRBJ1-5,ASLGTANQPQH
TRBV23-1,TRBJ1-2,ASSPHRGGYT
TRBV7-9,TRBJ2-7,ASSLGHVEQY
TRBV7-7,TRBJ2-5,ASSGGGQETQY
TRBV2,TRBJ2-3,ASSLDRTDTQY
TRBV18,TRBJ2-6,ASSPLPSRAAGANVLT
TRBV11-2,TRBJ1-2,ASSLDIRDFGYGYT
TRBV7-2,TRBJ2-3,ASSILRRGGTTDTQY
TRBV27,TRBJ2-3,ASTKTGASTDTQY
TRBV18,TRBJ1-1,ASRTGTNTEAF
TRBV30,TRBJ2-5,AWSSRSVATQY
TRBV10-2,TRBJ2-2,ASSEGQGHTGELF
TRBV6-5,TRBJ1-3,ASSYSGPTSGNTIY
TRBV7-9,TRBJ1-2,ASSFHRGTNYGYT
TRBV4-3,TRBJ2-5,ASSTGQGQGETQY
TRBV7-8,TRBJ2-1,ASSQTSGGANSREQF
TRBV14,TRBJ2-5,ASSQAGPTKETQY
TRBV2,TRBJ2-1,ASPGASGSYSEQF
TRBV6-1,TRBJ2-2,AVGQGITGELF
TRBV10-3,TRBJ2-3,ATGPGEADTQY
TRBV27,TRBJ2-2,ASSLGTGSSTGELF
TRBV25-1,TRBJ2-5,ASTPTGLETQY
TRBV9,TRBJ2-5,ASSVGRQGMRGETQY
TRBV30,TRBJ2-5,AWARGNQETQY
TRBV9,TRBJ2-1,ASSEGPLAGTGGYNEQF
TRBV7-3,TRBJ1-2,ASSSPDRGVYT
TRBV4-2,TRBJ1-6,ASSQRPGQGIRNSPLH
TRBV4-1,TRBJ2-5,ASSQDRTAGTQETQY
TRBV6-5,TRBJ1-2,ASGSQGSNYGYT
TRBV7-9,TRBJ2-4,ASSPPGGGSKNIQY
TRBV7-9,TRBJ1-1,ASSGQGSFIMNTEAF
TRBV14,TRBJ2-1,ASSQAGNEQF
TRBV9,TRBJ1-2,ASSTRGAADYGYT
TRBV6-1,TRBJ1-2,ASITTGMNYGYT
TRBV6-5,TRBJ1-1,ASSRGIQNTEAF